Following are 2 T cell receptor beta chains from one sample sequenced in a study of blood T cell repertoires in COVID-19. Measured with immunoSEQ multiplex PCR; TCRdb has only the in-frame clones, and not every one. The sample has about 430,000 clones; approximately 88% are singletons. Sequenced: PBMCs or T cells enriched from blood (not recorded which). These TCRs come from a woman in her 30s with acute COVID-19.

The chain recombines TRBV3-1 (or the pseudogene TRBV3-2) with TRBJ1-4; D not resolved. The germline CDR1 and CDR2 sequences are LGHDT and YNNKEL (reference sequence). Trimming left V 0 bases short and J 2 bases short, with 10 bases between. This CDR3 is built from 16 residues. CDR3 sequence: CASSQDTADTNEKLFF. As DNA, the CDR3 is TGTGCCAGCAGCCAAGATACAGCAGATACTAATGAAAAACTGTTTTTT.

This rearrangement joins TRBV7-2 to TRBJ1-1; 7 bases are shared with TRBD1. V shed 5 bases and J 0 bases; nucleotides not matched to a gene: 18. The CDR3 has 19 residues. Germline values: CDR1 SGHTA, CDR2 FQGNSA. The CDR3 bases are TGTGCCAGCAGCCCCACGATAATGACAGGGATTGGCATGAACACTGAAGCTTTCTTT. Translation: CASSPTIMTGIGMNTEAFF.